A single sample is the source of the 3 T cell receptor beta chains below, sequenced in a study of blood T cell repertoires in COVID-19 (dated by TCRdb to the early 2020s). Library preparation employed the immunoSEQ multiplex PCR assay. Not all clones reach the TCRdb copy of this immuneACCESS table, which keeps in-frame sequences only. Checked studies attribute under half of the gap to unresolved V genes and leave the rest unexplained. The sample profile shows fewer than 200,000 clones; around four fifths of them were found once. About a fifth of the sample lies in the top ten. The material sequenced was peripheral blood. Receptors were obtained from a woman aged 80 or older with acute or convalescent COVID-19.

On this clone: Other nucleotide sequences in the sample specify the same CDR3. This chain joins TRBV6-5 and TRBJ1-2, with no clear D. Germline V gene lookup returns CDR1 MNHEY and CDR2 SVGAGI. This CDR3 has 14 residues. The germline V and J ends were trimmed by 0 bases and 2 bases, with 7 bases remaining between them. CDR3 residues: CASSYSAVNYGYTF. For the CDR3, the DNA is TGTGCCAGCAGTTACTCCGCGGTGAACTATGGCTACACCTTC.

The V call is TRBV21-1, the J call TRBJ2-7; TRBD1, the table's D call, lacks a check against the DNA. TRBV21-1 is deemed a pseudogene. The CDR3 extends over 16 amino acids. CDR3 sequence (DNA): TGTGCCAGCAGCTCTAACAGGGCCAAACACTCCTACGAGCAGTACTTC. Translating it yields CASSSNRAKHSYEQYF.

A few counts support this clone. The V gene is TRBV4-1, the J gene TRBJ2-5, with D maybe TRBD2 (7 bases). CDR3 size: 18 residues. V dropped 1 base and J dropped 3 bases, with 21 bases sitting between them. CDR1 and CDR2 from the germline V gene are MGHRA and YSYEKL. The CDR3 loop is CASSQGLGGAEKKETQYF. The DNA of the CDR3 is TGCGCCAGCAGCCAAGGTTTGGGGGGGGCCGAGAAAAAAGAGACCCAGTACTTC.